This T cell receptor (beta chain) is drawn from a study of T cells in Graves' hyperthyroidism and ophthalmopathy (dated by TCRdb to between 2019 and 2020). Regarding the complete study: Peripheral blood was sampled at the time of initial diagnosis, prior to any treatment. After sampling, hyperthyroidism patients received methimazole starting at 30 mg daily, and ophthalmopathy patients received high-dose intravenous methylprednisolone. Whether ophthalmopathy could be predicted prospectively was tested in an independent validation cohort made up of under 20 hyperthyroidism patients plus 17 patients who later progressed to ophthalmopathy. The paper reports TCR Vbeta CDR3 sequencing of over 130 peripheral blood samples: some 44 ophthalmopathy, fewer than 80 hyperthyroidism and some 17 progressor patients. TCR V-J signatures able to tell the groups apart were searched for in a discovery cohort of some 100 patients, of whom over 40 had Graves' ophthalmopathy and about 55 had stable Graves' hyperthyroidism. The roughly 91 discovery patients were randomly divided into training and test sets at a 7:3 ratio. In six Graves' hyperthyroidism patients, the study also compared T-cell repertoires from thyroid tissue with T-cell repertoires from blood.

Overall results and qualifications from the work: Sample size was not statistically predetermined, and blinding of investigators to group allocation was not performed. In validation, the model predicted progression to ophthalmopathy a median of about 6 months before onset, with roughly 70% sensitivity and almost 75% specificity. Most expanded thyroid clonotypes (frequency above 0.001) were also detected in blood, suggesting blood repertoires may reflect thyroid immune responses. A model built on a 13 V-J signature distinguished ophthalmopathy from stable hyperthyroidism, reaching around 87% sensitivity and 81.08% specificity in cross-validation and 80%/75% in testing.

A patient counted as having stable Graves' hyperthyroidism if no progression to ophthalmopathy occurred over 18 months of follow-up. Hyperthyroidism patients were aged 18 to 65 years and newly diagnosed, with disease duration of less than 2 months. The study excluded patients with uncontrolled infections, other autoimmune diseases, pregnancy or lactation. Diagnoses were based on clinical symptoms, serum thyroxine and TRAb, thyroid ultrasound and orbital computed tomography. Ficoll-Paque density gradient centrifugation was used to isolate PBMCs from about 9.4 ml of fresh peripheral blood. Trizol reagent was used to extract total RNA, and RNA quality was then checked on an Agilent 2100 Bioanalyzer. TCR beta CDR3 regions were amplified from RNA transcripts. The first round of RT-PCR for the TCR CDR3 was performed with the HTBI primer set and the Qiagen OneStep RT-PCR kit. Libraries were constructed in a second round of multiplex PCR, after which size selection and purification were performed. Libraries were sequenced paired-end with 100 bp reads on an Illumina HiSeq2000. Per the original workflow: Raw data were processed with SOAPnuke, discarding reads with adapters, uncalled bases, mean Phred below 15, or no exact constant-primer or identifier match. High-quality paired reads were merged using COPE v1.2.5, and each unique nucleotide sequence was defined as a clonotype. Clonotypes were aligned to IMGT TRBV, TRBD and TRBJ reference segments using MiTCR v1.1. Only V-J combinations with frequency above 0.0001, covering 99.2% of repertoires, were analysed. The TCS score was defined as F50 (clonal expansion) divided by E x V (chaos), with BLOSUM62-based TCRdist calculated between CDR3 peptides within each V-J. Welch's t-statistics and random forest reduced fewer than 600 V-J features to roughly 13, which were used in a naive Bayes classifier (R e1071). TCRdb handled the public reads itself, with Q25 trimming in fastp and clone calling in MiXCR, and kept productive beta chains. Each entry is one CDR3 protein sequence, shown with its most common DNA and genes. TCRdb, rather than the study authors, made the V and J calls. Recorded for this sample are under 400,000 distinct CDR3 sequences; 11% to 15% of them occurred a single time. The leading ten clones occupy 11% of the sample.

V loses 7 bases, J loses 0 bases, and the germline ends lie 10 bases apart. The germline V gene sets CDR1 to MNHNS and CDR2 to SASEGT. From its cysteine to its phenylalanine, the CDR3 spans 15 amino acids. Only the CDR3 DNA stays, 45 bases, in frame from base 1. This clonotype was picked up a small number of times. Its antigen specificity is not known. No clone much larger than this one lies a single base away; base qualities are absent. The sequenced sample was blood. Here the chain combines TRBV6-1 and TRBJ1-6; the D region possibly corresponds to TRBD1 (5 bases align). The sequence came from a woman aged 55-69 years with Graves' hyperthyroidism. The CDR3 region reads CASNRQSSYNSPLHF. The DNA sequence reads TGTGCCAGCAATCGACAGAGCTCCTATAATTCACCCCTCCACTTT.